Reported below is one T cell receptor beta chain. This sample stems from a study of cytomegalovirus exposure and HLA in healthy donors. With 60 Vbeta and 13 Jbeta primers, the PCR was carried out. In the source study's methods: Later reanalysis found 80 million or so unique TCR beta chains, around 9.9 million of them shared. Clones were read by immunoSEQ multiplex PCR, and TCRdb kept only the in-frame ones, dropping some. D and trimming come from the DNA, and the V and J calls and clone size come from that table. Counted here are roughly 140,000 clones, roughly three quarters occurring once; the ten biggest clones make up 6.7%. Germline assignment: CDR1 KGHSH and CDR2 LQKENI. Trimming cost V 6 bases and J 5 bases, with 7 bases left between them. The CDR3 covers 12 residues.

The TCR comes from a middle-aged woman in good health and CMV-seropositive. The specimen was PBMCs. The chain carries TRBV18 and TRBJ2-2; TRBD2 is a possible D gene (5 bases). The CDR3 DNA reads TGTGCCAGCTCTGGGAGAACCGGGGAGCTGTTTTTT. Its protein is CASSGRTGELFF.